The T cell receptor (beta chain) under discussion was sequenced for a study of T cell repertoires in cytomegalovirus infection. The overall study: Signatures in public TCR beta sequences pointed to both CMV infection and matching HLA type. Regarding the study as a whole: Across the ex vivo response, the dominant clonotypes were HLA-C-restricted CMV-specific TCR beta clonotypes. Carriers of CMV plus the relevant HLA were identified by cumulative public TCR beta family frequency.

This clonotype appeared a few times. Antigen unknown. A single record per CDR3 protein comes from TCRdb applying MiXCR to the reads. Of around 530,000 distinct CDR3 sequences listed, about a quarter are singletons. The sample taken for sequencing was PBMCs. The receptor comes from a human donor in good health (CMV status not recorded). Some clones in this sample may be carry-over from other donors' samples.

Here the CDR3 reads CASTKDRNTEAFF. Here the CDR3 DNA reads TGTGCCAGCACCAAGGACAGGAACACTGAAGCTTTCTTT. The chain has TRBV12-3 or TRBV12-4 and TRBJ1-1; D might be TRBD1 (6 bases). This CDR3 spans 13 amino acids. V was clipped by 7 bases and J by 1 base, with 10 bases between them.